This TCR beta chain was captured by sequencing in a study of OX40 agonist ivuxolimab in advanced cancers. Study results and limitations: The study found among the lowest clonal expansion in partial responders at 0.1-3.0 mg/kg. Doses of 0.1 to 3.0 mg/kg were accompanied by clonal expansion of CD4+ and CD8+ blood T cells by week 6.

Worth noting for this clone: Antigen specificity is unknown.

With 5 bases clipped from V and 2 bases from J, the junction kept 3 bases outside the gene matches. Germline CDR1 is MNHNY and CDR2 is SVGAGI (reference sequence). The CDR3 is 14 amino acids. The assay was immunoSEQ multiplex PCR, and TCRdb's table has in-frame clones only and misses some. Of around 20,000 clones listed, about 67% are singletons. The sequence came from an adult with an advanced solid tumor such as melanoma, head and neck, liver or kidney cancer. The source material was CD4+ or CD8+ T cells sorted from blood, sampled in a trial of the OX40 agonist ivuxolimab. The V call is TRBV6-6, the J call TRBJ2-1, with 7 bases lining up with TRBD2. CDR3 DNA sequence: TGTGCCAGCAGTCGTCGGGAGGCCTACAATGAGCAGTTCTTC. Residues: CASSRREAYNEQFF.